This T cell receptor beta chain was retrieved from a study of blood T cell repertoires in COVID-19. Study-wide background: Acute and convalescent COVID-19 samples came from the United States, Italy and Spain. Sources were T cells, B-cell-depleted T cells, or PBMCs; the material itself was cDNA or gDNA.

Some clones are missing from TCRdb's copy, which holds only in-frame ones; the method was immunoSEQ multiplex PCR. Among 150,000 or so clones listed, roughly nine tenths were seen once. This CDR3 is 13 amino acids long. After removal of 1 base from V and 9 bases from J, the junction contained 3 bases not matched to a gene. CDR1 and CDR2 from the germline V gene are SGHAT and FQNNGV. The sequenced sample consisted of peripheral blood. This sequence joins TRBV11-2 and TRBJ2-4; TRBD1 agrees at 7 bases. The clonotype originates from a woman in her sixties or seventies with acute or convalescent COVID-19. CDR3 protein: CASSLGRDSIQYF. CDR3 bases: TGTGCCAGCAGCTTAGGTCGGGACAGCATTCAGTACTTC.